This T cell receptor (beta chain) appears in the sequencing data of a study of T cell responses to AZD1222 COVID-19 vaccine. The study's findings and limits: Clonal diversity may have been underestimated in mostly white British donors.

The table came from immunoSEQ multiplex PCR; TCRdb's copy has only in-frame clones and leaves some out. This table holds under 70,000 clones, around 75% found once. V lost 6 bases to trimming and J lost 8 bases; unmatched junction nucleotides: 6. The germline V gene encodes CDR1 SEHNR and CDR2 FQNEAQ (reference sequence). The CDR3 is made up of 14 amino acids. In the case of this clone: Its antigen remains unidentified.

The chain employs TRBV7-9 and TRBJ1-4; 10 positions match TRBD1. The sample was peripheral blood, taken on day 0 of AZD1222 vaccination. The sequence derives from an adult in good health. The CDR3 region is CASRSGTGVEKLFF. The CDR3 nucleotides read TGTGCCAGCAGATCCGGGACAGGGGTGGAAAAACTGTTTTTT.